The 12 T cell receptor beta chains presented below share a single source sample, sequenced in a study of T cell responses to AZD1222 COVID-19 vaccine. The table came from immunoSEQ multiplex PCR; TCRdb's copy has only in-frame clones and leaves some out. The top ten clones hold approximately 1.2% of a sample with roughly 100,000 clones, under 95% of them seen once. The starting material was peripheral blood, obtained on day 0 of AZD1222 vaccination. The receptors stem from an adult in good health.

The CDR3 sequence is CASSYDGTGAQNEQFF. CDR3 nucleotide sequence: TGTGCCAGCAGTTACGACGGGACAGGGGCACAAAATGAGCAGTTCTTC. The chain links TRBV6-2 or TRBV6-3 to TRBJ2-1; 10 bases agree with TRBD1. Germline V lookup: CDR1 MNHEY, CDR2 SVGEGT. This CDR3 has 16 amino acids. V shed 2 bases and J 7 bases; nucleotides not matched to a gene: 8.

The chain carries TRBV7-9 and TRBJ2-2; D ambiguous. V lost 0 bases, J lost 0 bases, and 17 bases lay in between. CDR3 length: 19 residues. CDR1 is SEHNR and CDR2 is FQNEAQ in the germline V gene (reference sequence). The CDR3 sequence: CASSLARLGRSANTGELFF. Here the CDR3 DNA reads TGTGCCAGCAGCTTAGCCCGACTTGGACGCAGCGCGAACACCGGGGAGCTGTTTTTT.

The gene calls are TRBV4-3 and TRBJ1-5; D gene ambiguous. This CDR3 has 16 amino acids. Between the trimmed V and J ends, which lost 0 bases and 5 bases, there was a span of 14 bases. Germline loops: CDR1 LGHNA, CDR2 YSLEER. For the CDR3, the DNA is TGCGCCAGCAGCCAAGATCTTGGGCAGATTTATCAGCCCCAGCATTTT. Translation gives CASSQDLGQIYQPQHF.

The chain recombines TRBV6-2 or TRBV6-3 with TRBJ2-7; 7 positions match TRBD2. Trimming at V came to 0 bases and at J to 0 bases, leaving 2 bases not matched to a gene. Germline V gene lookup returns CDR1 MNHEY and CDR2 SVGEGT. The CDR3 is 15 amino acids. The CDR3 loop is CASSYSASGSYEQYF. Written as DNA, the CDR3 is TGTGCCAGCAGTTACTCGGCTAGCGGCTCCTACGAGCAGTACTTC.

The chain combines TRBV18 with TRBJ1-4; D ambiguous. The germline CDR1 and CDR2 sequences are KGHSH and LQKENI. The V end was cut by 2 bases, the J end by 5 bases, with 12 bases between. This CDR3 spans 15 amino acids. In DNA form, the CDR3 reads TGTGCCAGCTCACCAGAGCGGCGGTCAAATGAAAAACTGTTTTTT. Amino acid sequence: CASSPERRSNEKLFF.

The chain is built from TRBV27 and TRBJ2-5; 8 bases are shared with TRBD2. The CDR3 contains 15 residues. Germline values: CDR1 MNHEY, CDR2 SMNVEV (reference sequence). With V trimmed by 5 bases and J by 4 bases, 9 bases remained unmatched. The CDR3 spells CASSQRTSRRETQYF. CDR3 bases: TGTGCCAGCAGTCAAAGGACTAGCCGGAGAGAGACCCAGTACTTC.

The chain employs TRBV19 and TRBJ1-2, with D possibly being TRBD1 (5 bases). The CDR3 has 14 amino acids. V lost 5 bases and J 7 bases, leaving 17 bases between the germline ends. The germline V gene encodes CDR1 LNHDA and CDR2 SQIVND (reference sequence). Here the CDR3 reads CASSEGRSVGGYTF. The DNA for the CDR3 is TGTGCCAGTAGTGAGGGACGGTCAGTTGGTGGCTACACCTTC.

This rearrangement joins TRBV29-1 to TRBJ2-5; 15 bases align to TRBD2. Germline-derived CDR1 and CDR2 are SQVTM and ANQGSEA. This CDR3 has 17 amino acids. V lost 3 bases and J lost 5; bases outside the gene matches: 10. In DNA form, the CDR3 reads TGCAGCGTTGAGTTTGGACTAGCGGGAGGGTCCTGGGAGACCCAGTACTTC. Translating it yields CSVEFGLAGGSWETQYF.

The chain combines TRBV13 with TRBJ1-2, with 8 bases identical to TRBD1. CDR3 length: 15 amino acids. Germline V lookup: CDR1 PRHDT, CDR2 FYEKMQ (reference sequence). V shed 2 bases, J shed 7 bases, and the junction held 9 bases outside the gene matches. In DNA form, the CDR3 reads TGTGCCAGCAGCTTATCCGGACAGGGCGGTTCTGGCTACACCTTC. Its protein is CASSLSGQGGSGYTF. The full variable domain, completed using reference TRBV13 and TRBJ1-2, is AAGVIQSPRHLIKEKRETATLKCYPIPRHDTVYWYQQGPGQDPQFLISFYEKMQSDKGSIPDRFSAQQFSDYHSELNMSSLELGDSALYFCASSLSGQGGSGYTFGSGTRLTVV.

This chain connects TRBV19 to TRBJ2-6, with a tentative D call TRBD2 (5 bases). This CDR3 has 15 residues. Germline CDR1 reads LNHDA; CDR2 reads SQIVND (reference sequence). V was pared by 3 bases and J by 1 base, with 7 bases between. The CDR3 DNA is TGTGCCAGTAGTATGTCGGGGTCTGGGGCCAACGTCCTGACTTTC. Amino acids: CASSMSGSGANVLTF.

This chain connects TRBV15 to TRBJ1-1; D possibly corresponds to TRBD1 (5 bases). This CDR3 region has 13 residues. Germline values: CDR1 LNHNV, CDR2 YYDKDF (reference sequence). With 5 bases removed from V and 0 bases from J, the gap between germline ends came to 7 bases. The CDR3 DNA sequence: TGTGCCACCAGCCCAGGGCTGAACACTGAAGCTTTCTTT. Translation gives CATSPGLNTEAFF.

The rearrangement uses TRBV6-6 and TRBJ1-3; D gene unclear. The germline CDR1 and CDR2 sequences are MNHNY and SVGAGI (reference sequence). The V end was cut by 6 bases, the J end by 0 bases, with 9 bases between. The CDR3 covers 14 residues. The CDR3 region has the DNA TGTGCCAGCAGCCTAGGTGTCTCTGGAAACACCATATATTTT. This gives the protein CASSLGVSGNTIYF.